This T cell receptor (beta chain) was sequenced in a study of T-cell reconstitution after alpha-beta-depleted transplantation in children. Germline V gives CDR1 SGHAT, CDR2 FQNNGV. Trimming took 5 bases from V and 4 from J; bases not matched to a gene: 13. This CDR3 comprises 16 residues. This clonotype was seen at least ten times. Using unique molecular identifiers, the investigators prepared the TCRbeta library. TCRdb reprocessed the PCR reads with MiXCR, giving one entry per CDR3 protein. The sample yields 150,000 to 200,000 distinct CDR3 sequences, about 6.8% seen once. The chain is built from TRBV11-2 and TRBJ2-5; 7 bases are a match to TRBD2. The sequencing here drew on PBMCs from the stem cell graft donor, taken from the stem cell graft. This clonotype was obtained from a human donor who donated a stem cell graft to a child with Wiskott-Aldrich syndrome. The CDR3 reads CASSPWGGSFPETQYF. CDR3 nucleotide sequence: TGTGCCAGCAGCCCCTGGGGGGGGAGTTTTCCAGAGACCCAGTACTTC. Full variable domain (missing parts from reference TRBV11-2 and TRBJ2-5): EAGVAQSPRYKIIEKRQSVAFWCNPISGHATLYWYQQILGQGPKLLIQFQNNGVVDDSQLPKDRFSAERLKGVDSTLKIQPAKLEDSAVYLCASSPWGGSFPETQYFGPGTRLLVL.